This T cell receptor (beta chain) was captured by sequencing in a study of blood T cells in healthy people across ages. Study-wide results and limits: Older age coincided with a roughly linear decline in TCR beta diversity per million T cells. Strong correlation existed between TCR beta diversity and naive T cell percentage. Diversity estimates from one million T cells were considered underestimates.

Notes on this clonotype: Antigen: not known.

PBMCs numbering at least 7 million were isolated per sample. A second PCR of about 6 to 12 cycles used a sample-barcoded 5' primer and a J-beta primer mix. TCRdb ran MiXCR on the 5' RACE reads and lists one entry per CDR3 protein. The sample has roughly 1.5 million distinct CDR3 sequences, approximately 43% seen once. Germline V gene lookup returns CDR1 SQVTM and CDR2 ANQGSEA. V was trimmed by 6 bases and J by 10 bases, leaving 13 bases between them. This CDR3 comprises 11 residues. The J gene is TRBJ2-1, the V gene TRBV29-1; no definite D call. The sequenced sample consisted of blood. This TCR derives from a woman between 18 and 29 years old in good health. CDR3 nucleotides: TGCAGCGTGGCCTATCCCTACGAGCAGTTCTTC. Amino acids: CSVAYPYEQFF.